These 28 T cell receptor beta chains were all obtained from the same sample, sequenced in a study of T-cell reconstitution after alpha-beta-depleted transplantation in children. During its preparation, the TCRbeta library received unique molecular identifiers. TCRdb passed the PCR reads through MiXCR, listing each CDR3 protein once. The sample carries about 460,000 distinct CDR3 sequences, 10% recorded once. The source was PBMCs, collected before TCRalphabeta/CD19-depleted stem cell transplant. These receptors came from a child aged 2 to 10 with inherited bone marrow failure, due to receive a stem cell transplant.

This clonotype was recorded many times. The V and J genes are TRBV20-1 and TRBJ2-7; D might be TRBD2 (6 bases). The CDR3 contains 14 residues. Germline V gene data show CDR1 as DFQATT and CDR2 as SNEGSKA (reference sequence). Trimming removed 2 bases at V and 5 bases at J, with 16 bases between. The CDR3 loop reads CSARSGSSADEQYF. Written as DNA, the CDR3 is TGCAGTGCTAGATCCGGGAGTTCGGCCGACGAGCAGTACTTC.

This clonotype showed up just a few times. This chain connects TRBV7-2 to TRBJ2-1, with D unresolved. The CDR3 loop spans 15 amino acids. Germline V lookup: CDR1 SGHTA, CDR2 FQGNSA. The V end was cut by 1 base, the J end by 0 bases, with 7 bases between. The CDR3 coding sequence is TGTGCCAGCAGCTTAGTATGGTCCTCCTACAATGAGCAGTTCTTC. Residues: CASSLVWSSYNEQFF.

In this sample, this clonotype turned up many times. The V call is TRBV4-3, the J call TRBJ1-1; tentatively, D is TRBD1 (5 bases). This CDR3 is built from 13 residues. V shed 3 bases and J shed 4 bases, with 9 bases lying between them. Germline V gene lookup returns CDR1 LGHNA and CDR2 YSLEER. This chain's CDR3 is CASSQGTITEAFF. CDR3 bases: TGCGCCAGCAGCCAGGGGACTATCACTGAAGCTTTCTTT.

CDR3 amino acids: CSARDDRLGTYNSPLHF. For the CDR3, the DNA is TGCAGTGCTAGAGACGACCGGTTAGGGACATATAATTCACCCCTCCACTTT. The chain is built from TRBV20-1 and TRBJ1-6; D perhaps matches TRBD1 (6 bases). Germline CDR1 and CDR2: DFQATT and SNEGSKA (reference sequence). With 0 bases removed from V and 4 bases from J, the gap between germline ends came to 16 bases. CDR3 size: 17 residues.

Ten or more counts support this clonotype. The genes are TRBV28 and TRBJ2-2; 9 nucleotides agree with TRBD2. The CDR3 totals 15 residues. CDR1 and CDR2 (germline): MDHEN, SYDVKM. The trim removed 8 bases at V and 2 bases at J, leaving 6 bases unmatched. CDR3: CASHVLAGNTGELFF. CDR3 nucleotide sequence: TGTGCCAGCCACGTACTAGCGGGTAACACCGGGGAGCTGTTTTTT.

This clonotype was picked up many times. The V gene is TRBV19, the J gene TRBJ1-2; 12 bases fit TRBD1. This CDR3 spans 15 amino acids. Germline V gives CDR1 LNHDA, CDR2 SQIVND (reference sequence). V was clipped by 3 bases and J by 6 bases; unmatched bases: 5. The CDR3 coding sequence is TGTGCCAGTAGTATTATGGGGACAGGGGGCGATGGCTACACCTTC. Translating it yields CASSIMGTGGDGYTF.

The V call is TRBV20-1, the J call TRBJ2-5, with a weak D call TRBD1 (6 bases). Germline CDR1 is DFQATT and CDR2 is SNEGSKA (reference sequence). The CDR3 is 13 amino acids. CDR3 nucleotide sequence: TGCAGGCTTGGGACACCTTACCAAGAGACCCAGTACTTC. This translates into CRLGTPYQETQYF.

This clonotype was observed at least ten times. V and J are TRBV28 and TRBJ2-1, with D unresolved. V was cut by 3 bases and J by 9 bases, with 18 bases left in between. CDR3 length: 15 amino acids. The germline V gene encodes CDR1 MDHEN and CDR2 SYDVKM. The CDR3 is CASSFFFPGDREQFF. DNA for the CDR3: TGTGCCAGCAGTTTTTTTTTCCCAGGCGACCGTGAGCAGTTCTTC.

This clonotype was picked up many times. The V and J genes are TRBV7-9 and TRBJ2-3; a weak D match, TRBD2 (7 bases). With 5 bases removed from V and 4 bases from J, the gap between germline ends came to 10 bases. Per germline, CDR1 SEHNR and CDR2 FQNEAQ (reference sequence). This CDR3 comprises 13 residues. The CDR3 loop is CASSGGAADTQYF. CDR3 sequence (DNA): TGTGCCAGCAGCGGGGGGGCGGCAGATACGCAGTATTTT.

This clonotype was seen repeatedly, ten times or more. The gene calls are TRBV12-3 or TRBV12-4 and TRBJ2-2; a possible D gene is TRBD2 (6 bases). This CDR3 is 14 amino acids long. Deletions cut 7 bases from V and 3 bases from J, with 12 bases between. For the CDR3, the DNA is TGTGCCAGCATTCGGGACTTCGACACCGGGGAGCTGTTTTTT. Amino acids: CASIRDFDTGELFF.

This clonotype turned up a few times. The chain uses TRBV20-1 and TRBJ2-1; 14 bases agree with TRBD2. CDR3 length: 18 amino acids. The V and J ends lost 5 bases and 4 bases, in that order; junction bases with no gene match: 13. CDR1 is DFQATT and CDR2 is SNEGSKA in the germline V gene (reference sequence). The CDR3 sequence: CSAPRLAGGEGGYNEQFF. As DNA, the CDR3 is TGCAGTGCTCCTAGACTAGCGGGAGGGGAAGGTGGATACAATGAGCAGTTCTTC.

This clonotype was detected ten times or more. The chain couples TRBV7-2 to TRBJ1-4; possible D gene TRBD1, 6 bases. Trimming shortened V by 5 bases and J by 5 bases, and 15 bases separated the two germline ends. The CDR3 spans 15 residues. Germline assignment: CDR1 SGHTA and CDR2 FQGNSA. The chain's CDR3 is CASSQPDRLNEKLFF. CDR3 DNA sequence: TGTGCCAGCAGCCAACCAGACAGGTTAAATGAAAAACTGTTTTTT.

Many counts were recorded for this clonotype. A much larger clone lies one base from this, so it may be a read error. The rearrangement uses TRBV4-3 and TRBJ2-5; possibly TRBD2 for D (6 bases). CDR3 length: 14 amino acids. Germline V gene data show CDR1 as LGHNA and CDR2 as YSLEER. The CDR3 protein is CASSQGLEQETHYF. In nucleotides, the CDR3 is TGCGCCAGCAGCCAGGGACTGGAACAAGAGACCCATTACTTC.

This clonotype was seen many times. The V call is TRBV15, the J call TRBJ2-2; 8 bases match TRBD1. CDR3 size: 18 residues. The ends lost 0 bases at V and 6 bases at J; junction bases unmatched: 12. CDR1 is LNHNV, CDR2 YYDKDF, per germline (reference sequence). The CDR3 nucleotides are TGTGCCACCAGCAGAGATACCCCAGGGGGCCTACGGCCCGGGGAGCTGTTTTTT. As protein: CATSRDTPGGLRPGELFF.

This clonotype was counted ten times or more. The chain is built from TRBV20-1 and TRBJ1-5; D might be TRBD1 (6 bases). Germline assignment: CDR1 DFQATT and CDR2 SNEGSKA (reference sequence). V was clipped by 5 bases and J by 4 bases, with 15 bases between them. The length of the CDR3 is 14 residues. The CDR3: CSAYNRAGNQPQHF. CDR3 sequence (DNA): TGCAGTGCTTATAACAGGGCAGGAAATCAGCCCCAGCATTTT.

This clonotype appeared many times. The chain joins TRBV7-9 to TRBJ2-4; TRBD2 matches at 7 bases. The CDR3 runs 14 residues. V shed 5 bases and J 8 bases; nucleotides not matched to a gene: 9. The V gene's germline CDR1 is SEHNR and CDR2 FQNEAQ (reference sequence). DNA of the CDR3: TGTGCCAGCAGCCTACGAAGGACTAGTGACATTCAGTACTTC. This encodes CASSLRRTSDIQYF.

The table lists this clonotype with many counts. The chain combines TRBV27 with TRBJ1-6, with D possibly matching TRBD1 (5 bases). Germline-derived CDR1 and CDR2 are MNHEY and SMNVEV (reference sequence). Trimming stripped 1 base from V and 14 bases from J, with 24 bases between. The CDR3 is made up of 17 amino acids. CDR3 amino acids: CASSLLWGGAASGSLHF. CDR3 nucleotide sequence: TGTGCCAGCAGTTTATTATGGGGAGGGGCAGCTTCAGGATCCCTCCACTTT.

This clonotype appeared many times. V gene TRBV11-2 combines with J gene TRBJ2-7; D may be TRBD1 (5 bases). The germline V gene has CDR1 SGHAT and CDR2 FQNNGV. The V and J ends lost 5 bases and 3 bases respectively, with 17 bases between them. The CDR3 extends over 15 amino acids. CDR3 sequence (DNA): TGTGCCAGCAGCGACGACGCGACCCAGGGCTACGAGCAGTACTTC. It yields the protein CASSDDATQGYEQYF.

This clonotype was seen a handful of times. A much larger clone lies a single base off, so this may be a read error. This chain joins TRBV7-8 and TRBJ2-6, with TRBD2 matching 7 bases. This CDR3 has 16 amino acids. Per the germline V gene, CDR1 is SGHVS and CDR2 is FQNEAQ. CDR3 sequence (DNA): TGTGCCAGCAGACGGAGGGAGGGGTCTGCGGCCAACGTCCTGACTTTC. Protein: CASRRREGSAANVLTF. Full variable domain (outside the CDR3, taken from reference TRBV7-8 and TRBJ2-6): GAGVSQSPRYKVAKRGQDVALRCDPISGHVSLFWYQQALGQGPEFLTYFQNEAQLDKSGLPSDRFFAERPEGSVSTLKIQRTQQEDSAVYLCASRRREGSAANVLTFGAGSRLTVL.

A single count supports this clonotype. It may be a read error: a sequence one base away is much more abundant. The rearrangement joins TRBV12-3 or TRBV12-4 to TRBJ2-7, with TRBD1 identical over 7 bases. This CDR3 has 14 amino acids. V dropped 4 bases and J dropped 2; count of bases not matched to a gene: 5. CDR3 bases: TGTGCCAGCAGTTATGGGACAGCGCCCTACGAGCAGTACTTC. Translated, it gives CASSYGTAPYEQYF.

This clonotype was found many times. The rearrangement uses TRBV6-5 and TRBJ1-1; D remains ambiguous. The CDR3 extends over 13 amino acids. The V gene's germline CDR1 is MNHEY and CDR2 SVGAGI. V lost 2 bases, J lost 3 bases, and 7 bases lay in between. The CDR3 DNA is TGTGCCAGCAGTTACCTTGGGGACACTGAAGCTTTCTTT. The encoded protein is CASSYLGDTEAFF.

This clonotype was seen a handful of times. The J gene is TRBJ2-3, the V gene TRBV29-1; TRBD2 is a possible D gene (6 bases). CDR3 length: 13 residues. The germline V gene has CDR1 SQVTM and CDR2 ANQGSEA. With 1 base removed from V and 5 bases from J, the gap between germline ends came to 10 bases. CDR3 sequence reads: CSVEGMGLDTQYF. CDR3 sequence (DNA): TGCAGCGTTGAAGGAATGGGACTAGATACGCAGTATTTT.

This clonotype was seen many times. The chain employs TRBV29-1 and TRBJ2-1; 8 positions agree with TRBD2. The CDR3 runs 14 residues. In germline, CDR1 is SQVTM, CDR2 ANQGSEA. V was clipped by 4 bases and J by 2 bases; unmatched bases: 4. The CDR3 coding sequence is TGCAGCGTTGGGACTAGCCTGGCCTACAATGAGCAGTTCTTC. Protein product: CSVGTSLAYNEQFF.

This clonotype was counted many times. The chain uses TRBV2 and TRBJ1-1, with TRBD1 matching 7 bases. The J segment lost 3 bases and the V segment lost 5 bases, leaving 9 bases of the junction unmatched. The CDR3 spans 15 residues. Germline V gene lookup returns CDR1 SNHLY and CDR2 FYNNEI. CDR3 sequence: CASSYRQGAYTEAFF. DNA for the CDR3: TGTGCCAGCAGTTACCGACAGGGAGCATACACTGAAGCTTTCTTT.

This clonotype was found many times. The J gene is TRBJ1-2, the V gene TRBV7-2; 7 nucleotides align to TRBD1. V dropped 5 bases and J dropped 4; count of bases not matched to a gene: 10. CDR3 length equals 15 residues. Germline V gene lookup returns CDR1 SGHTA and CDR2 FQGNSA. The CDR3 spells CASSPTRQGTYGYTF. In nucleotides, the CDR3 is TGTGCCAGCAGCCCAACCCGACAGGGAACCTATGGCTACACCTTC.

This chain joins TRBV12-3 or TRBV12-4 and TRBJ1-4; TRBD1 aligns across 8 bases. The V segment lost 5 bases and the J segment 1 base; nucleotides outside the gene matches: 9. The CDR3 loop spans 17 amino acids. DNA for the CDR3: TGTGCCAGCAGTCGAGGACAGGGCCGGGGAACTAATGAAAAACTGTTTTTT. Translated: CASSRGQGRGTNEKLFF.

The chain combines TRBV5-1 with TRBJ2-1; possibly TRBD2 for D (6 bases). Trimming shortened V by 7 bases and J by 5 bases, and 16 bases separated the two germline ends. The CDR3 spans 14 residues. The V gene's germline CDR1 is SGHRS and CDR2 YFSETQ. DNA of the CDR3: TGCGCCAGCTCCAGCGGGCCCCACGACAATGAGCAGTTCTTC. Translation gives CASSSGPHDNEQFF. Based on the CDR3 plus reference TRBV5-1 and TRBJ2-1, the full variable domain is KAGVTQTPRYLIKTRGQQVTLSCSPISGHRSVSWYQQTPGQGLQFLFEYFSETQRNKGNFPGRFSGRQFSNSRSEMNVSTLELGDSALYLCASSSGPHDNEQFFGPGTRLTVL.

V gene TRBV12-3 or TRBV12-4 combines with J gene TRBJ1-2; TRBD1 matches 8 bases. There are 15 residues in the CDR3. Trimming at V came to 5 bases and at J to 4 bases, leaving 9 bases not matched to a gene. This chain's CDR3 is CASSLDRGSGYGYTF. The DNA for the CDR3 is TGTGCCAGCAGTCTAGACAGGGGCAGTGGCTATGGCTACACCTTC.